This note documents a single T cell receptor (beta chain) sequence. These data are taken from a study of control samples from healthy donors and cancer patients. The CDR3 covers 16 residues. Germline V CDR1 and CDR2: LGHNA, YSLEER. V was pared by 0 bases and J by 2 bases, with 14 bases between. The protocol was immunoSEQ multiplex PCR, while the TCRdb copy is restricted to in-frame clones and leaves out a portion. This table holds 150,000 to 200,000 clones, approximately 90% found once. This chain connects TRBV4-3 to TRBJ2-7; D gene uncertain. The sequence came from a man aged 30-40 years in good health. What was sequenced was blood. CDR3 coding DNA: TGCGCCAGCAGCCAAGAATGGAAACAGAATCCCTACGAGCAGTACTTC. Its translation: CASSQEWKQNPYEQYF.